The 3 T cell receptor beta chains given below trace back to one sample, sequenced in a study of blood T cell repertoires in COVID-19. Produced via immunoSEQ multiplex PCR; TCRdb's table is partial and in-frame only. The table records under 250,000 clones, almost 85% of them present only once. The specimen sequenced was PBMCs or T cells enriched from blood (not recorded which). Source of these receptors: a woman between 50 and 59 years old with acute COVID-19.

This chain joins TRBV7-2 and TRBJ1-6; 8 bases are a match to TRBD1. V shed 7 bases, J shed 4 bases, and the junction held 3 bases outside the gene matches. Germline CDR1 and CDR2: SGHTA and FQGNSA. The CDR3 is made up of 14 amino acids. The CDR3 sequence is CASNTGGYNSPLHF. In DNA, the CDR3 is TGTGCCAGCAACACAGGGGGGTATAATTCACCCCTCCACTTT.

The chain couples TRBV2 to TRBJ1-5, with 9 bases matching TRBD1. Germline trimming cut 5 bases from V and 6 bases from J; bases unmatched to any gene: 5. This CDR3 is built from 14 residues. Germline CDR1 SNHLY, CDR2 FYNNEI. CDR3 loop: CASSSGQGGQPQHF. The CDR3 nucleotides read TGTGCCAGCAGTTCGGGACAGGGAGGTCAGCCCCAGCATTTT.

CDR3 sequence: CASSGGGRLGGTDTQYF. The CDR3, as DNA: TGTGCCAGCAGCGGCGGGGGAAGACTCGGTGGCACAGATACGCAGTATTTT. The chain combines TRBV5-4 with TRBJ2-3, with 7 bases identical to TRBD2. CDR3 length: 17 amino acids. V lost 4 bases, J lost 1 base, and 12 bases stayed unmatched. Germline V gene sequence: CDR1 SGHNT, CDR2 YYREEE (reference sequence).